This T cell receptor (beta chain) came from a study of Graves' ophthalmopathy and Graves' hyperthyroidism. Across the whole study: Hyperthyroidism is called stable when no ophthalmopathy develops within 18 months of follow-up. Points from the study as a whole: A model of 13 signatures distinguished ophthalmopathy from stable hyperthyroidism at around 90% sensitivity and about 80% specificity. Also, most clonotypes expanded in the thyroid above 0.001 frequency appeared in blood.

V shed 6 bases, J shed 0 bases, and the junction held 13 bases outside the gene matches. Per germline, CDR1 SGHTA and CDR2 FQGNSA. This CDR3 spans 18 amino acids. Investigators amplified TCR beta CDR3 regions from RNA transcripts. The first-round RT-PCR employed HTBI primers together with the Qiagen OneStep RT-PCR kit. A multiplex PCR was then performed as the second round. TCRdb used MiXCR to reprocess the multiplex PCR reads, holding one entry per CDR3 protein. Among around 1.1 million distinct CDR3 sequences, 36% were seen once, and the ten largest hold approximately 10%. As to this clonotype: Its target is unknown.

It was on clinical symptoms, serum thyroxine, TRAb, thyroid ultrasound and orbital computed tomography that diagnosis relied. V gene TRBV7-2 combines with J gene TRBJ1-1; 10 bases line up with TRBD1. The specimen sequenced was peripheral blood or thyroid tissue (not recorded which). The receptor comes from an adult man with Graves' hyperthyroidism. The CDR3, as DNA: TGTGCCAGCAGTTACTGGGACAGGGGTTTAGGTCTGAACACTGAAGCTTTCTTT. It codes for CASSYWDRGLGLNTEAFF.